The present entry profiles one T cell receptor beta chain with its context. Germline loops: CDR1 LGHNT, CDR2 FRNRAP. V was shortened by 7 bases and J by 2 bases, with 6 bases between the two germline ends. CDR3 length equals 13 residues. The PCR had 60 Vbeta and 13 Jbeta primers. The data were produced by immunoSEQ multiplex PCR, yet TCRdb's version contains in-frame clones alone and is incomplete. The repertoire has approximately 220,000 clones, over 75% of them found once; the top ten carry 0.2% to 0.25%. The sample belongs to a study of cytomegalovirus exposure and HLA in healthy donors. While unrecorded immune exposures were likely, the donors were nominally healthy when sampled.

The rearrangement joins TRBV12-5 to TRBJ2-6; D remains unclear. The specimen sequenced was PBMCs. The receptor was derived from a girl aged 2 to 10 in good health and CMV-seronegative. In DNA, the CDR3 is TGTGCTAGTGCCGAGACTGGGGCCAACGTCCTGACTTTC. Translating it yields CASAETGANVLTF.